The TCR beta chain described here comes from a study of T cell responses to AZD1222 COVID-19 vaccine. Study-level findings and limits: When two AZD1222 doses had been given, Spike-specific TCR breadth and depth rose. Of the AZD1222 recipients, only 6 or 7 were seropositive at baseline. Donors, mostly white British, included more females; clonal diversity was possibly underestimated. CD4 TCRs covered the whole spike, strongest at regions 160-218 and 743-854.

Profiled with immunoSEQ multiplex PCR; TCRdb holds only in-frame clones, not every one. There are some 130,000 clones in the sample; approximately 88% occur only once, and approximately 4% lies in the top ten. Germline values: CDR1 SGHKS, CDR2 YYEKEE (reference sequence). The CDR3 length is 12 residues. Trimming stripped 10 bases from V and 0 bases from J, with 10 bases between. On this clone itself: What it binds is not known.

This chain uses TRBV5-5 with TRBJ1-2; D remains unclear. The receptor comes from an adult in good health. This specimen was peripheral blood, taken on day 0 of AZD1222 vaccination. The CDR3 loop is CASDDANYGYTF. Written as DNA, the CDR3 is TGTGCCTCCGACGACGCTAACTATGGCTACACCTTC.